These 27 T cell receptor beta chains were sequenced from one sample in a study of blood T cell repertoires in COVID-19 (dated by TCRdb to 2020 to 2021). The method was the immunoSEQ multiplex PCR assay. TCRdb took this table from immuneACCESS and kept in-frame rearrangements with V and J called. Such tables lack part of the clones; where checked against another copy, unresolved V genes explain under half of the gap, and the rest is unexplained. The table for this sample lists 190,000 or so clones; roughly nine tenths of them were counted only once. The ten largest account for 0.75% to 0.95% of the sample. Sequenced material: peripheral blood. Receptors originate from a woman in her seventies with acute or convalescent COVID-19.

The V call is TRBV9, the J call TRBJ1-1; D possibly corresponds to TRBD1 (5 bases). The CDR3 spans 13 residues. Per the germline V gene, CDR1 is SGDLS and CDR2 is YYNGEE. The V end was cut by 4 bases, the J end by 4 bases, with 11 bases between. The CDR3 sequence is CASSLQESTEAFF. The CDR3 nucleotides read TGTGCCAGCAGCCTACAGGAGTCCACTGAAGCTTTCTTT. Combining the CDR3 with reference TRBV9 and TRBJ1-1 gives the whole variable domain DSGVTQTPKHLITATGQRVTLRCSPRSGDLSVYWYQQSLDQGLQFLIQYYNGEERAKGNILERFSAQQFPDLHSELNLSSLELGDSALYFCASSLQESTEAFFGQGTRLTVV.

This clone was seen only a few times. The V and J genes are TRBV28 and TRBJ1-5; tentative D call: TRBD1 (5 bases). The CDR3 extends over 15 amino acids. V was cut by 4 bases and J by 4 bases, with 14 bases left in between. The germline V gene encodes CDR1 MDHEN and CDR2 SYDVKM. The CDR3 sequence: CASSYGGGGNQPQHF. The CDR3, as DNA: TGTGCCAGCAGTTATGGGGGTGGGGGGAATCAGCCCCAGCATTTT.

V usage is TRBV19 and J usage is TRBJ1-2, with 7 bases identical to TRBD1. Germline loops: CDR1 LNHDA, CDR2 SQIVND (reference sequence). The CDR3 has 15 amino acids. Trimming cost V 7 bases and J 8 bases; bases outside gene matches: 16. The CDR3 here is CASTPQGTELSGYTF. The CDR3 DNA sequence: TGTGCCAGTACTCCACAGGGGACAGAGCTATCCGGCTACACCTTC.

This chain uses TRBV3-1 (or the pseudogene TRBV3-2) with TRBJ2-1, with 9 bases aligning to TRBD2. Germline CDR1 reads LGHDT; CDR2 reads YNNKEL (reference sequence). This CDR3 spans 13 amino acids. V lost 5 bases and J lost 4; bases outside the gene matches: 0. The CDR3 DNA follows: TGTGCCAGCAGCAGCGGGGGGTACAATGAGCAGTTCTTC. It specifies CASSSGGYNEQFF.

The rearrangement joins TRBV5-1 to TRBJ1-4; D uncertain. Germline V CDR1 and CDR2: SGHRS, YFSETQ. Between the trimmed V and J ends, which lost 3 bases and 4 bases, there was a span of 10 bases. This CDR3 region has 14 residues. This CDR3 is CASSSDGLNEKLFF. The CDR3 nucleotides are TGCGCCAGCAGCTCAGACGGACTTAATGAAAAACTGTTTTTT.

A few counts support this clone. This chain joins TRBV7-9 and TRBJ2-5; TRBD2 matches at 8 bases. The CDR3 is 15 amino acids. Germline trimming cut 5 bases from V and 2 bases from J; bases unmatched to any gene: 7. Germline V gives CDR1 SEHNR, CDR2 FQNEAQ (reference sequence). The CDR3 DNA sequence: TGTGCCAGCAGCCCGCAACTAGCGGTACAAGAGACCCAGTACTTC. It is translated as CASSPQLAVQETQYF.

This clone was counted once. This chain connects TRBV29-1 to TRBJ2-2, with D possibly being TRBD1 (6 bases). The CDR3 has 15 residues. V lost 5 bases and J 2 bases, leaving 15 bases between the germline ends. In germline, CDR1 is SQVTM, CDR2 ANQGSEA. In nucleotides, the CDR3 is TGCAGCGTTTCGACGGTCGGGACAAACACCGGGGAGCTGTTTTTT. This gives the protein CSVSTVGTNTGELFF.

This chain joins TRBV6-2 or TRBV6-3 and TRBJ1-5; TRBD1 matches at 7 bases. This CDR3 comprises 16 residues. Germline CDR1 reads MNHEY; CDR2 reads SVGEGT. J gave up 2 bases and V 6 bases, and 10 bases lay outside the gene matches. CDR3: CASSGQAGYGNQPQHF. CDR3 nucleotide sequence: TGTGCCAGCAGCGGACAGGCTGGGTACGGCAATCAGCCCCAGCATTTT.

The chain uses TRBV6-1 and TRBJ2-2; 10 nucleotides agree with TRBD2. CDR3 length: 14 amino acids. The germline CDR1 and CDR2 sequences are MNHNS and SASEGT. The V gene end was trimmed by 8 bases and the J gene end by 1 base; junction bases not matched to a gene: 1. CDR3: CASGLAENTGELFF. The DNA for the CDR3 is TGTGCCAGCGGACTAGCGGAGAACACCGGGGAGCTGTTTTTT.

This chain connects TRBV6-1 to TRBJ2-1, with TRBD2 identical over 10 bases. The CDR3 extends over 16 amino acids. Germline-derived CDR1 and CDR2 are MNHNS and SASEGT. V shed 4 bases, J shed 6 bases, and the junction held 9 bases outside the gene matches. CDR3 DNA: TGTGCCAGCAGTGGTCAACTAGCGGGAATGTTCAATGAGCAGTTCTTC. Translated: CASSGQLAGMFNEQFF.

The V and J genes are TRBV10-1 and TRBJ1-2; perhaps TRBD1 as D (5 bases). Germline V gene lookup returns CDR1 WNHNN and CDR2 SYGVQD (reference sequence). Trimming removed 3 bases from V and 3 bases from J, with 11 bases in between. The CDR3 is 14 amino acids. The CDR3 is CASSDGRDHYGYTF. DNA of the CDR3: TGCGCCAGCAGTGATGGGAGGGACCACTATGGCTACACCTTC.

The chain joins TRBV19 to TRBJ1-3, with D uncertain. Trimming stripped 9 bases from V and 9 bases from J, with 18 bases between. The CDR3 length is 13 residues. Germline V lookup: CDR1 LNHDA, CDR2 SQIVND (reference sequence). The CDR3 DNA reads as TGTGCCAGCCAGGAGGTGGGCCCTACCACCATATATTTT. Translating gives CASQEVGPTTIYF.

V is TRBV3-1 (or the pseudogene TRBV3-2) and J is TRBJ2-2; 7 positions match TRBD1. The CDR3 spans 18 residues. V lost 3 bases to trimming and J lost 2 bases; unmatched junction nucleotides: 12. Germline values: CDR1 LGHDT, CDR2 YNNKEL (reference sequence). CDR3 region: CASSQGLPGTANTGELFF. The CDR3 DNA reads as TGTGCCAGCAGCCAGGGTTTGCCAGGGACAGCAAACACCGGGGAGCTGTTTTTT.

This clone was observed a few times. This chain joins TRBV6-5 and TRBJ1-1; D gene uncertain. Germline V gene data show CDR1 as MNHEY and CDR2 as SVGAGI. CDR3 length: 10 amino acids. The V gene lost 6 bases and the J gene lost 7 bases, with 6 bases spanning the gap. CDR3 residues: CASRRSEAFF. As DNA, the CDR3 is TGTGCCAGCAGGCGGAGTGAAGCTTTCTTT.

The chain combines TRBV6-5 with TRBJ1-4; TRBD1 might be the D (5 bases). CDR1 MNHEY and CDR2 SVGAGI come from the germline V gene. This CDR3 has 15 residues. The ends were cut back, 8 bases at V and 0 bases at J, with 13 bases in the middle. The CDR3 DNA sequence: TGTGCCAGCCGAGGACAAGCTGCAACTAATGAAAAACTGTTTTTT. Translated, it gives CASRGQAATNEKLFF.

In this sample, this clone turned up a few times. In DNA, the CDR3 is TGTGCCAGTAGTCCCGGGACAATTGGCACCGGGGAGCTGTTTTTT. This translates into CASSPGTIGTGELFF. The chain carries TRBV19 and TRBJ2-2, with D perhaps matching TRBD1 (6 bases). Germline V CDR1 and CDR2: LNHDA, SQIVND (reference sequence). The length of the CDR3 is 15 residues. V was trimmed by 5 bases and J by 4 bases, leaving 14 bases between them.

V is TRBV6-2 or TRBV6-3 and J is TRBJ2-3; 8 nucleotides align to TRBD2. V lost 3 bases and J lost 2; bases outside the gene matches: 13. CDR1 and CDR2 (germline): MNHEY, SVGEGT. The CDR3 is made up of 18 amino acids. The chain's CDR3 is CASSYLLRGGPPTDTQYF. CDR3 DNA: TGTGCCAGCAGTTATCTTCTCCGGGGGGGTCCTCCCACAGATACGCAGTATTTT.

The chain is built from TRBV11-2 and TRBJ2-7; 10 nucleotides agree with TRBD2. CDR1 is SGHAT and CDR2 is FQNNGV in the germline V gene. This CDR3 is 15 amino acids long. V was clipped by 4 bases and J by 4 bases; unmatched bases: 7. The CDR3 loop is CASSSLAGVLYEQYF. CDR3 in DNA: TGTGCCAGCAGCTCCCTAGCGGGAGTACTGTACGAGCAGTACTTC.

The chain joins TRBV5-1 to TRBJ2-2; possible D gene TRBD1, 6 bases. The CDR3 consists of 14 residues. Germline CDR1 and CDR2: SGHRS and YFSETQ. The germline V and J ends were trimmed by 5 bases and 1 base, with 9 bases remaining between them. The DNA of the CDR3 is TGCGCCAGCAGAATGACAGGGAACACCGGGGAGCTGTTTTTT. It encodes CASRMTGNTGELFF.

V is TRBV11-2 and J is TRBJ2-7, with 7 bases identical to TRBD1. V lost 3 bases and J lost 0; bases outside the gene matches: 5. This CDR3 has 15 residues. The germline V gene has CDR1 SGHAT and CDR2 FQNNGV. The CDR3 protein is CASSLDRISSYEQYF. The CDR3 region has the DNA TGTGCCAGCAGCTTGGACAGGATAAGCTCCTACGAGCAGTACTTC.

The rearrangement uses TRBV15 and TRBJ1-6, with 8 bases identical to TRBD1. Per the germline V gene, CDR1 is LNHNV and CDR2 is YYDKDF (reference sequence). There are 16 residues in the CDR3. Trimming removed 8 bases from V and 3 bases from J; junction bases left unmatched: 9. The CDR3 nucleotides read TGTGCCACCGCACTAGGAACAGGGGGCTATAATTCACCCCTCCACTTT. Encoded protein: CATALGTGGYNSPLHF.

This chain connects TRBV2 to TRBJ1-5; 7 nucleotides agree with TRBD1. The CDR3 length is 15 residues. CDR1 and CDR2 from the germline V gene are SNHLY and FYNNEI. V lost 8 bases, J lost 3 bases, and 10 bases stayed unmatched. The CDR3 sequence: CASVLSRGVNQPQHF. The DNA of the CDR3 is TGTGCCAGCGTCCTGTCCAGGGGGGTCAATCAGCCCCAGCATTTT.

The chain joins TRBV6-5 to TRBJ1-5, with TRBD1 matching over 7 bases. Germline V gene data show CDR1 as MNHEY and CDR2 as SVGAGI. The CDR3 consists of 15 residues. Germline trimming cut 5 bases from V and 1 base from J; bases unmatched to any gene: 5. The CDR3 is CASSQTGLSNQPQHF. As DNA, the CDR3 is TGTGCCAGCAGTCAGACAGGGTTGAGCAATCAGCCCCAGCATTTT.

This clone was recorded once. The J gene is TRBJ1-2, the V gene TRBV11-2; D gene ambiguous. Germline CDR1 is SGHAT and CDR2 is FQNNGV. CDR3 length equals 11 residues. V lost 6 bases to trimming and J lost 7 bases, with 9 bases between them. Here the CDR3 reads CASRSRVGYTF. The CDR3 DNA reads TGTGCCAGCAGATCCCGAGTTGGCTACACCTTC.

The table lists this clone with a few counts. The V gene is TRBV6-4, the J gene TRBJ1-2; D remains unclear. Trimming removed 6 bases at V and 1 base at J, with 6 bases between. This CDR3 has 12 residues. CDR1 and CDR2 (germline): MRHNA, SNTAGT. CDR3 sequence reads: CASRTNNYGYTF. The CDR3 DNA is TGTGCCAGCAGGACAAATAACTATGGCTACACCTTC.

The V and J genes are TRBV6-5 and TRBJ1-1, with 7 bases matching TRBD1. CDR1 and CDR2 (germline): MNHEY, SVGAGI. This CDR3 has 14 residues. V lost 6 bases to trimming and J lost 4 bases; unmatched junction nucleotides: 8. CDR3 region: CASRDRFAVTEAFF. The CDR3 nucleotides read TGTGCCAGCAGGGACAGGTTCGCCGTCACTGAAGCTTTCTTT.

The chain has TRBV5-1 and TRBJ1-1; no clear D. CDR1 is SGHRS, CDR2 YFSETQ, per germline. This CDR3 has 15 residues. The germline V and J ends were trimmed by 5 bases and 1 base, with 15 bases remaining between them. The CDR3 sequence: CASRLQTIPNTEAFF. The CDR3, as DNA: TGCGCCAGCAGGTTACAAACAATACCGAACACTGAAGCTTTCTTT.